This T cell receptor (beta chain) was recorded in a study of T cell responses to AZD1222 COVID-19 vaccine. V dropped 4 bases and J dropped 3 bases, with 9 bases sitting between them. Germline lookup yields CDR1 ENHRY and CDR2 SYGVKD. CDR3 length: 13 amino acids. This clone has more than one count but fewer than ten. Using immunoSEQ multiplex PCR, the repertoire was profiled, and TCRdb retains in-frame clones only, with some absent. Of about 150,000 clones listed, 90% are singletons. The sequencing used peripheral blood, collected on day 0 of AZD1222 vaccination. This receptor was obtained from an adult in good health. V gene TRBV10-3 combines with J gene TRBJ1-1; D uncertain. CDR3 amino acids: CAISARKYTEAFF. The CDR3 DNA follows: TGTGCCATCAGTGCCCGTAAGTACACTGAAGCTTTCTTT.